Each of the 4 T cell receptor beta chains below was sequenced from the same sample in a study of T cell repertoires in cytomegalovirus infection. TCRdb itself ran the reads through MiXCR, one entry per CDR3 protein. This repertoire shows some 700,000 distinct CDR3 sequences, approximately 40% found once; its top ten account for around 2.8%. The sequenced material came from PBMCs. The receptors originated from a human donor in good health (CMV status not recorded). Some clones in this sample may be carry-over from other donors' samples.

The sample holds one count of this clonotype. The chain carries TRBV6-6 and TRBJ1-5; TRBD1 might be the D (5 bases). The V gene lost 11 bases and the J gene lost 2 bases, with 10 bases spanning the gap. The CDR3 length is 12 residues. Germline V CDR1 and CDR2: MNHNY, SVGAGI (reference sequence). The CDR3: CACWGGNQPQHF. The CDR3 nucleotides are TGTGCCTGCTGGGGGGGCAATCAGCCCCAGCATTTT.

This clonotype was recorded at least ten times. One end of the junction is discordant with germline, which a read error may explain. The chain couples TRBV7-6 to TRBJ1-5, with unresolved D. Germline V gene data show CDR1 as SGHVS and CDR2 as FNYEAQ. This CDR3 spans 14 amino acids. The CDR3, as DNA: TGTGCCAGCAGTTTAGGTCTTAACGATCAGCCCCAGCATTTT. The encoded protein is CASSLGLNDQPQHF.

This clonotype was found a few times. The chain recombines TRBV10-3 with TRBJ1-5; 8 nucleotides line up with TRBD1. The CDR3 consists of 15 residues. The germline V gene encodes CDR1 ENHRY and CDR2 SYGVKD. With 6 bases clipped from V and 4 bases from J, the junction kept 8 bases outside the gene matches. The CDR3 DNA sequence: TGTGCCATCAGGGGTGGACAGGGAAGGAATCAGCCCCAGCATTTT. Translation: CAIRGGQGRNQPQHF.

V is TRBV13 and J is TRBJ1-2; D remains ambiguous. CDR3 length: 13 residues. The V end was cut by 1 base, the J end by 6 bases, with 9 bases between. Germline lookup yields CDR1 PRHDT and CDR2 FYEKMQ (reference sequence). Here the CDR3 DNA reads TGTGCCAGCAGCTTAGAGAGGGAGGATGGCTACACCTTC. The encoded protein is CASSLEREDGYTF. The full variable domain, with the rest looked up from reference TRBV13 and TRBJ1-2, is AAGVIQSPRHLIKEKRETATLKCYPIPRHDTVYWYQQGPGQDPQFLISFYEKMQSDKGSIPDRFSAQQFSDYHSELNMSSLELGDSALYFCASSLEREDGYTFGSGTRLTVV.